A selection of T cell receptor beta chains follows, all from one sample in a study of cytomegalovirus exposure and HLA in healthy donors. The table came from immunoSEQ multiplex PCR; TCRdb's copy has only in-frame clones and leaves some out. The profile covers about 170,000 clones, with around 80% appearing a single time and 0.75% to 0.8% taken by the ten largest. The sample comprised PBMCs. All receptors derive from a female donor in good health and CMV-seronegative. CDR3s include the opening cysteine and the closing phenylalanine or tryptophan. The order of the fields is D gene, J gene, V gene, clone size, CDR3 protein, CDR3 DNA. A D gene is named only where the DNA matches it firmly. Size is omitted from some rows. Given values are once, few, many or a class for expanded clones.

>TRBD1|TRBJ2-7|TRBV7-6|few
CASSWGSGTGPYEQYF
TGTGCCAGCAGCTGGGGTTCCGGGACAGGGCCCTACGAGCAGTACTTC
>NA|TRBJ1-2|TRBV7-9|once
CASSLAGLGGAGNYGYTF
TGTGCCAGCAGCTTAGCCGGTCTTGGGGGCGCGGGTAACTATGGCTACACCTTC
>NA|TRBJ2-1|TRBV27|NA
CASSFWGPNEQFF
TGTGCCAGCAGTTTTTGGGGGCCCAATGAGCAGTTCTTC
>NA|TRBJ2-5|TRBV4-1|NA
CASSQEGGGRETQYF
TGCGCCAGCAGCCAAGAAGGGGGGGGCAGGGAGACCCAGTACTTC
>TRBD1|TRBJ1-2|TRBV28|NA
CASIQGTGGPNYGYTF
TGTGCCAGCATCCAAGGGACAGGGGGCCCTAACTATGGCTACACCTTC
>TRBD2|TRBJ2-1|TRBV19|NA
CASRYIGGGFNEQFF
TGTGCCAGTAGGTATATAGGCGGGGGATTCAATGAGCAGTTCTTC
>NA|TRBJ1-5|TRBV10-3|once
CAIRERGGQPQHF
TGTGCCATCAGGGAGAGGGGTGGCCAGCCCCAGCATTTT
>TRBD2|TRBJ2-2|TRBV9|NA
CASSGGGRATGELFF
TGTGCCAGCAGCGGGGGGGGGAGGGCCACCGGGGAGCTGTTTTTT
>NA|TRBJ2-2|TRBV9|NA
CASRPEAGELFF
TGTGCCAGCAGACCCGAGGCGGGGGAGCTGTTTTTT
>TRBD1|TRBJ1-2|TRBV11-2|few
CASSLQGVEGYTF
TGTGCCAGCAGCTTACAGGGGGTTGAGGGCTACACCTTC
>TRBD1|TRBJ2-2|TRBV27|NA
CASSRYRDRSYTGELFF
TGTGCCAGCAGTAGGTACCGGGACAGGTCCTACACCGGGGAGCTGTTTTTT
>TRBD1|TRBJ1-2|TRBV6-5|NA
CASSPDRVHGYTF
TGTGCCAGCAGTCCCGACAGGGTCCATGGCTACACCTTC
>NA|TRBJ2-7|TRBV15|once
CATSRDNYEQYF
TGTGCCACCAGCAGAGACAACTACGAGCAGTACTTC
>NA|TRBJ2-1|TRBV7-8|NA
CASSLIGTSEQFF
TGTGCCAGCAGCCTTATTGGGACATCTGAGCAGTTCTTC
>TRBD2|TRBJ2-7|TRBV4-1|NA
CASSQGLAGNEQYF
TGCGCCAGCAGCCAGGGACTAGCGGGAAACGAGCAGTACTTC
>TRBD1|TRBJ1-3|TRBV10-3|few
CAISERGNRGSANSGNTIYF
TGTGCCATCAGTGAGCGGGGTAACAGGGGATCAGCTAACTCTGGAAACACCATATATTTT
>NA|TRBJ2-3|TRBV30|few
CAWSVGRLSTDTQYF
TGTGCCTGGAGTGTAGGCAGACTTAGCACAGATACGCAGTATTTT
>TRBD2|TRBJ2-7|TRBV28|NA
CASSPRAGVRYEQYF
TGTGCCAGCAGTCCCCGAGCGGGAGTCAGGTACGAGCAGTACTTC
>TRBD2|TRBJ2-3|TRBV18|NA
CASSPRPGLAGSTDTQYF
TGTGCCAGCTCACCGCGACCCGGACTAGCGGGAAGCACAGATACGCAGTATTTT
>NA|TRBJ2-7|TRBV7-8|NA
CASSFVGEEQYF
TGTGCCAGCAGCTTCGTGGGCGAAGAGCAGTACTTC
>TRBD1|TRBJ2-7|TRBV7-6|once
CAGTGLRGQHGQYF
TGTGCCGGGACAGGACTCAGGGGACAACACGGGCAGTACTTC
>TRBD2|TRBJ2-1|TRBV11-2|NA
CASSRLAGYNEQFF
TGTGCCAGCAGCCGACTAGCGGGCTACAATGAGCAGTTCTTC
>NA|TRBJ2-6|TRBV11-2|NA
CASSFPVSPSGANVLTF
TGTGCCAGCAGCTTCCCGGTTTCCCCCTCTGGGGCCAACGTCCTGACTTTC
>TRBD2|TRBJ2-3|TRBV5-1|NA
CASSSELAGGSNTQYF
TGCGCCAGCAGTTCCGAACTAGCGGGAGGGTCGAATACGCAGTATTTT
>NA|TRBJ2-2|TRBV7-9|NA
CASSRSPGRKTGELFF
TGTGCCAGCAGCAGGTCCCCAGGTCGGAAAACCGGGGAGCTGTTTTTT
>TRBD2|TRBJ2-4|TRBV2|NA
CASMLSAGENIQYF
TGTGCCAGCATGCTTAGCGCGGGGGAGAACATTCAGTACTTC
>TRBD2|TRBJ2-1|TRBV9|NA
CASSVSGSSYNEQFF
TGTGCCAGCAGCGTAAGCGGGAGCTCCTACAATGAGCAGTTCTTC
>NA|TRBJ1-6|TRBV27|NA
CASSSLRGFLHF
TGTGCCAGCAGCTCCCTTAGAGGGTTCCTCCACTTT
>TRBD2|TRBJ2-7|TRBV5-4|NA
CASSLAASGAYEQYF
TGTGCCAGCAGCTTGGCGGCTAGCGGGGCCTACGAGCAGTACTTC
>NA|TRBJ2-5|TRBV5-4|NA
CASSLEGLAGAQYF
TGTGCCAGCAGCTTGGAGGGGCTCGCAGGGGCCCAGTACTTC
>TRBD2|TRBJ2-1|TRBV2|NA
CASILAGAGNEQFF
TGTGCCAGTATATTAGCGGGAGCCGGAAATGAGCAGTTCTTC
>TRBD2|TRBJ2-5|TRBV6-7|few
CASIGLVFGTQYF
TGTGCCAGCATCGGACTAGTTTTCGGGACCCAGTACTTC
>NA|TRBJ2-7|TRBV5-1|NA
CASSLKADRTYEQYF
TGCGCCAGCAGCTTGAAGGCGGACCGGACTTACGAGCAGTACTTC
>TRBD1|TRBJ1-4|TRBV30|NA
CAWSTGTGFTNEKLFF
TGTGCCTGGAGTACCGGGACAGGGTTTACTAATGAAAAACTGTTTTTT
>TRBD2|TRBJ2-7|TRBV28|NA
CASRGSGSFYEQYF
TGTGCCAGCAGGGGAAGCGGGAGCTTCTACGAGCAGTACTTC
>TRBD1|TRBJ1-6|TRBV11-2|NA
CASSLRQGTGSPLHF
TGTGCCAGCAGCTTACGACAGGGGACCGGGTCACCCCTCCACTTT
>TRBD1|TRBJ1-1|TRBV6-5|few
CASRTGGGSTEAFF
TGTGCCAGCAGAACAGGGGGCGGAAGCACTGAAGCTTTCTTT
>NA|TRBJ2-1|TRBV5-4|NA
CASSIQGTREQFF
TGTGCCAGCAGCATACAGGGTACTCGGGAGCAGTTCTTC
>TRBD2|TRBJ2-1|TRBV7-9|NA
CASATSGSYNEQFF
TGTGCCAGTGCGACTAGCGGGAGTTACAATGAGCAGTTCTTC
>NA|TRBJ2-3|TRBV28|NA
CASSPGGLADTQYF
TGTGCCAGCAGTCCGGGGGGCCTGGCAGATACGCAGTATTTT
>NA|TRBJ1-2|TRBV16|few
CASSQAGGPNYGYTF
TGTGCCAGCAGCCAAGCTGGGGGCCCCAACTATGGCTACACCTTC
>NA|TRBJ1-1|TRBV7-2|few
CASSDQVNTEAFF
TGTGCCAGCAGCGACCAGGTGAACACTGAAGCTTTCTTT
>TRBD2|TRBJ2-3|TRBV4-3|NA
CASSQLGLAGRTSTDTQYF
TGCGCCAGCAGCCAATTGGGACTAGCGGGAAGAACTAGCACAGATACGCAGTATTTT
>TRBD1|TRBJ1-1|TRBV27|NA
CASSLRGTVEAFF
TGTGCCAGCAGTTTACGGGGGACAGTTGAAGCTTTCTTT
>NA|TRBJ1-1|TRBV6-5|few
CASSYLQGNTEAFF
TGTGCCAGCAGTTACCTACAGGGTAACACTGAAGCTTTCTTT
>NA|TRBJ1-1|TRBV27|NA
CASRYLGEASNTEAFF
TGTGCCAGCAGATATTTAGGGGAAGCTTCAAACACTGAAGCTTTCTTT
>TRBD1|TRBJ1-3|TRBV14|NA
CASSDRDRVLTGNTIYF
TGTGCCAGCAGCGACCGGGACAGGGTTCTTACAGGAAACACCATATATTTT
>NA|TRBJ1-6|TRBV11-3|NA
CASNPQGWGHSPLHF
TGTGCCAGCAACCCTCAGGGGTGGGGGCATTCACCCCTCCACTTT
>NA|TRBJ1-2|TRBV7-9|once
CASSLRGDYGYTF
TGTGCCAGCAGCTTAAGGGGCGACTATGGCTACACCTTC
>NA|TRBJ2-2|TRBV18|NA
CASSPPLGELFF
TGTGCCAGCTCCCCCCCCCTCGGGGAGCTGTTTTTT
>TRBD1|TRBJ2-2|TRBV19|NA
CASRDRDGGWSGELFF
TGTGCCAGTAGGGACAGGGATGGGGGCTGGTCCGGGGAGCTGTTTTTT